The next 32 T cell receptor beta chains were all read from a single sample in a study of T cells after yellow fever vaccination (dated by TCRdb to about 2019). Library creation used 5' RACE. Instrument used: Illumina NovaSeq 6000. Clones were called with MiXCR by TCRdb after fastp trimmed the public reads at Q25, and only in-frame beta chains were retained. Entries that share a CDR3 protein sequence are merged under the most common genes and DNA. The sample records approximately 330,000 distinct CDR3 sequences, around 12% of which are singletons. The ten largest clones take up approximately 3.4% of the sample. The treatment or condition label of this sample denotes: live attenuated yellow fever vaccine strain. Material: CD4+ T cells sorted from PBMCs, obtained 15 days after the yellow fever booster vaccination. These receptors came from a man aged 18 to 29 who received the YFV17D yellow fever vaccine.

This clonotype was counted many times. The chain combines TRBV28 with TRBJ2-3; TRBD1 aligns across 10 bases. J gave up 4 bases and V 6 bases, and 4 bases lay outside the gene matches. Germline CDR1 reads MDHEN; CDR2 reads SYDVKM. The CDR3 loop spans 14 amino acids. The CDR3: CASRRTGGSDTQYF. CDR3 nucleotide sequence: TGTGCCAGCAGGCGGACAGGGGGTTCAGATACGCAGTATTTT.

This chain joins TRBV9 and TRBJ1-4; no reliable D call. Germline CDR1 reads SGDLS; CDR2 reads YYNGEE. This CDR3 is 13 amino acids long. V dropped 0 bases and J dropped 8 bases, with 8 bases sitting between them. CDR3 nucleotides: TGTGCCAGCAGCGTAGCCGGCGGCGAAAAACTGTTTTTT. This encodes CASSVAGGEKLFF.

This clonotype was counted ten times or more. The V and J genes are TRBV20-1 and TRBJ1-2, with 7 bases aligning to TRBD1. The CDR3 contains 14 residues. The J segment lost 0 bases and the V segment lost 5 bases, leaving 6 bases of the junction unmatched. The germline V gene has CDR1 DFQATT and CDR2 SNEGSKA (reference sequence). The CDR3 DNA is TGCAGTGCTGAGGGGGCCCGGGCTAACTATGGCTACACCTTC. It encodes CSAEGARANYGYTF.

This clonotype has more than one count but fewer than ten. The genes are TRBV27 and TRBJ2-5, with 13 nucleotides matching TRBD2. The ends lost 10 bases at V and 4 bases at J; junction bases unmatched: 3. Germline CDR1 MNHEY, CDR2 SMNVEV (reference sequence). The CDR3 length is 13 residues. CDR3 sequence: CATWTSGGETQYF. The DNA of the CDR3 is TGTGCCACCTGGACTAGCGGGGGAGAGACCCAGTACTTC.

This clonotype showed up many times. V and J are TRBV5-1 and TRBJ2-4; TRBD1 agrees at 7 bases. The CDR3 has 15 residues. V shed 4 bases and J 1 base; nucleotides not matched to a gene: 5. CDR1 SGHRS and CDR2 YFSETQ come from the germline V gene. The chain's CDR3 is CASSDTGVAKNIQYF. CDR3 bases: TGCGCCAGCAGCGACACAGGGGTGGCCAAAAACATTCAGTACTTC.

The table lists this clonotype with a few counts. V and J are TRBV18 and TRBJ2-2, with D maybe TRBD1 (6 bases). CDR3 length equals 18 residues. Trimming took off 2 bases at V and 4 bases at J, with 20 bases between the two ends. Germline V lookup: CDR1 KGHSH, CDR2 LQKENI. The CDR3 reads CASSPGSGGGSSTGELFF. As DNA, the CDR3 is TGTGCCAGCTCACCAGGGAGTGGGGGCGGCTCGTCCACCGGGGAGCTGTTTTTT.

This clonotype was found a few times. V is TRBV12-3 or TRBV12-4 and J is TRBJ2-3; D is possibly TRBD2 (5 bases). The CDR3 sequence is 14 residues long. V shed 3 bases and J shed 2 bases, with 9 bases lying between them. The CDR3 bases are TGTGCCAGCAGTTTCGTGCTAGCCACAGATACGCAGTATTTT. This translates into CASSFVLATDTQYF.

The chain employs TRBV4-3 and TRBJ1-2; 8 bases map to TRBD1. Germline CDR1 reads LGHNA; CDR2 reads YSLEER. V shed 0 bases and J 2 bases; nucleotides not matched to a gene: 11. The CDR3 loop spans 18 amino acids. The CDR3 nucleotides read TGCGCCAGCAGCCAAGATACGGCAGGGGGCTATCCAAACTATGGCTACACCTTC. Translation: CASSQDTAGGYPNYGYTF.

J is TRBJ2-7 and V is TRBV27; no clear D gene. V dropped 2 bases and J dropped 0 bases, with 8 bases sitting between them. The CDR3 consists of 14 residues. The germline gives CDR1 MNHEY, CDR2 SMNVEV (reference sequence). The CDR3 protein is CASSLTRSSYEQYF. Here the CDR3 DNA reads TGTGCCAGCAGTTTAACCAGGAGCTCCTACGAGCAGTACTTC.

The chain employs TRBV18 and TRBJ1-4; no definite D call. Trimming left V 2 bases short and J 5 bases short, with 6 bases between. CDR1 KGHSH and CDR2 LQKENI come from the germline V gene. The CDR3 length is 13 residues. The CDR3 DNA reads TGTGCCAGCTCACCAGCGGGAAATGAAAAACTGTTTTTT. It encodes CASSPAGNEKLFF.

The chain couples TRBV10-3 to TRBJ1-2, with 10 bases matching TRBD1. CDR1 and CDR2 (germline): ENHRY, SYGVKD. The trim removed 6 bases at V and 5 bases at J, leaving 12 bases unmatched. CDR3 length: 16 amino acids. The CDR3 nucleotides are TGTGCCATCAGAAAAACGGACGGACAGGGGGTTTATGGCTACACCTTC. Its translation is CAIRKTDGQGVYGYTF.

Of note for this clonotype: This may stem from a read error, because a much larger clone lies one nucleotide away. The V gene is TRBV6-4, the J gene TRBJ2-2; possibly TRBD1 for D (6 bases). V lost 6 bases, J lost 6 bases, and 8 bases lay in between. This CDR3 is 12 amino acids long. CDR1 MRHNA and CDR2 SNTAGT come from the germline V gene. The CDR3 DNA reads TGTGCCAGCAGCGGGACACCCGGGGAGCTGTTTTTT. It specifies CASSGTPGELFF.

This clonotype has a handful of counts. The rearrangement links TRBV6-5 to TRBJ2-6; D is undetermined. From germline, CDR1 is MNHEY and CDR2 SVGAGI. The CDR3 spans 14 residues. V lost 4 bases and J 4 bases, leaving 8 bases between the germline ends. The CDR3 coding sequence is TGTGCCAGCAGTTTGGTCCCGGGGGCCAACGTCCTGACTTTC. It is translated as CASSLVPGANVLTF.

The gene calls are TRBV29-1 and TRBJ1-2, with TRBD1 identical over 7 bases. The length of the CDR3 is 15 residues. Trimming cost V 6 bases and J 2 bases; bases outside gene matches: 12. CDR1 is SQVTM and CDR2 is ANQGSEA in the germline V gene. CDR3 protein: CSVVEGGGRNYGYTF. CDR3 DNA sequence: TGCAGCGTCGTTGAAGGAGGGGGCAGGAACTATGGCTACACCTTC.

This clonotype showed up just a few times. This chain connects TRBV4-1 to TRBJ2-7; the D gene is possibly TRBD1 (8 bases). From germline, CDR1 is MGHRA and CDR2 YSYEKL. V gave up 2 bases and J gave up 3 bases, with 17 bases separating them. CDR3 length: 16 residues. The CDR3 DNA reads TGCGCCAGCAGCCAATTTACAGGGGGGGCCTTCTACGAGCAGTACGTC. Translating gives CASSQFTGGAFYEQYV.

This clonotype was seen ten or more times. The chain uses TRBV5-5 and TRBJ2-5; a possible D gene is TRBD2 (5 bases). Germline CDR1 and CDR2: SGHKS and YYEKEE (reference sequence). This CDR3 spans 14 amino acids. Deletions cut 2 bases from V and 2 bases from J, with 10 bases between. The CDR3 DNA sequence: TGTGCCAGCAGCTTAGCGGTTCTTCAAGAGACCCAGTACTTC. Residues: CASSLAVLQETQYF.

The V and J genes are TRBV6-6 and TRBJ1-6, with TRBD1 as a possible D gene (6 bases). CDR1 and CDR2 (germline): MNHNY, SVGAGI (reference sequence). The CDR3 spans 16 residues. V lost 6 bases and J 1 base, leaving 13 bases between the germline ends. The chain's CDR3 is CASRDGRGSYNSPLHF. The CDR3 nucleotides read TGTGCCAGCAGAGACGGGAGGGGGTCCTATAATTCACCCCTCCACTTT.

The rearrangement links TRBV25-1 to TRBJ2-7; TRBD1 matches 10 bases. CDR3 size: 13 residues. V gave up 6 bases and J gave up 6 bases; unmatched junction bases: 5. Germline CDR1 reads MGHDK; CDR2 reads SYGVNS. The CDR3 nucleotides read TGTGCCAGCAGCGGGACAGGGGAGGGCGAGCAGTACTTC. This translates into CASSGTGEGEQYF.

This clonotype was observed at least ten times. The V and J genes are TRBV5-1 and TRBJ2-7; 11 nucleotides match TRBD1. This CDR3 comprises 14 residues. Germline V gene data show CDR1 as SGHRS and CDR2 as YFSETQ. V was pared by 5 bases and J by 6 bases, with 7 bases of the junction left unmatched. The CDR3 nucleotides are TGCGCCAGCAGGCCCGGGACAGGGGGTCGCGAGCAGTACTTC. Translation: CASRPGTGGREQYF.

This clonotype was seen only a few times. The rearrangement joins TRBV29-1 to TRBJ2-1, with TRBD2 matching 7 bases. Germline V gene sequence: CDR1 SQVTM, CDR2 ANQGSEA. The V gene end was trimmed by 0 bases and the J gene end by 8 bases; junction bases not matched to a gene: 10. The CDR3 is 15 residues long. Here the CDR3 reads CSVEDDRLAGDEQFF. The DNA of the CDR3 is TGCAGCGTTGAAGATGATAGACTAGCAGGCGATGAGCAGTTCTTC.

This chain links TRBV7-8 with TRBJ1-5; maybe TRBD1 (5 bases). This CDR3 region has 16 residues. The V and J ends lost 1 base and 3 bases respectively, with 13 bases between them. Per the germline V gene, CDR1 is SGHVS and CDR2 is FQNEAQ. The CDR3 loop is CASSLGPGWNNQPQHF. Written as DNA, the CDR3 is TGTGCCAGCAGCTTAGGTCCAGGGTGGAACAATCAGCCCCAGCATTTT. Full variable domain (rest looked up from reference TRBV7-8 and TRBJ1-5): GAGVSQSPRYKVAKRGQDVALRCDPISGHVSLFWYQQALGQGPEFLTYFQNEAQLDKSGLPSDRFFAERPEGSVSTLKIQRTQQEDSAVYLCASSLGPGWNNQPQHFGDGTRLSIL.

This clonotype was seen a few times. The genes are TRBV7-2 and TRBJ2-2; tentative D call: TRBD2 (6 bases). This CDR3 has 18 amino acids. CDR1 is SGHTA and CDR2 is FQGNSA in the germline V gene. V lost 3 bases and J lost 4, with 21 bases in between. The CDR3 sequence: CASSFPAGRRIGTGELFF. The CDR3, as DNA: TGTGCCAGCAGCTTCCCCGCGGGACGTCGGATTGGCACCGGGGAGCTGTTTTTT.

The chain recombines TRBV30 with TRBJ2-2; D might be TRBD1 or TRBD2, each matching 5 bases. CDR1 is GTSNPN, CDR2 SVGIG, per germline (reference sequence). The CDR3 runs 17 residues. V lost 0 bases and J 0 bases, leaving 14 bases between the germline ends. The CDR3 region has the DNA TGTGCCTGGAGTGTACGTAGAGGGGCCTCGAACACCGGGGAGCTGTTTTTT. Translation: CAWSVRRGASNTGELFF.

This clonotype has a handful of counts. The chain uses TRBV5-1 and TRBJ2-3, with D perhaps TRBD1 (6 bases). V was pared by 1 base and J by 2 bases, with 14 bases between. Germline values: CDR1 SGHRS, CDR2 YFSETQ. CDR3 size: 16 residues. The CDR3 reads CASSLSTGFVTDTQYF. The CDR3 DNA sequence: TGCGCCAGCAGCTTGAGCACAGGGTTCGTCACAGATACGCAGTATTTT.

The gene calls are TRBV2 and TRBJ2-5, with 10 positions matching TRBD2. Germline V CDR1 and CDR2: SNHLY, FYNNEI. Trimming cost V 6 bases and J 3 bases; bases outside gene matches: 7. The CDR3 sequence is 15 residues long. The CDR3 loop is CASSRRLAGEETQYF. Here the CDR3 DNA reads TGTGCCAGCAGCCGGAGGCTAGCGGGGGAAGAGACCCAGTACTTC.

The gene calls are TRBV24-1 and TRBJ2-3, with D possibly TRBD2 on 7 matching bases. Germline CDR1 is KGHDR and CDR2 is SFDVKD. Trimming removed 2 bases from V and 4 bases from J, with 12 bases in between. The CDR3 contains 15 residues. The CDR3 is CATSDSGGPADTQYF. The CDR3 region has the DNA TGTGCCACCAGTGATTCGGGGGGCCCGGCAGATACGCAGTATTTT.

The rearrangement links TRBV9 to TRBJ2-1; D is undetermined. CDR1 is SGDLS, CDR2 YYNGEE, per germline. Trimming took 4 bases from V and 4 from J, leaving 12 bases between them. The CDR3 extends over 14 amino acids. CDR3 region: CASSMDGIYNEQFF. The CDR3 bases are TGTGCCAGCAGCATGGACGGAATATACAATGAGCAGTTCTTC. The variable domain in full, completed from reference TRBV9 and TRBJ2-1, reads DSGVTQTPKHLITATGQRVTLRCSPRSGDLSVYWYQQSLDQGLQFLIQYYNGEERAKGNILERFSAQQFPDLHSELNLSSLELGDSALYFCASSMDGIYNEQFFGPGTRLTVL.

The chain recombines TRBV7-9 with TRBJ1-6; D remains unclear. CDR1 and CDR2 (germline): SEHNR, FQNEAQ (reference sequence). The CDR3 is 13 amino acids. The germline V and J ends were trimmed by 3 bases and 7 bases, with 7 bases remaining between them. The CDR3 nucleotides read TGTGCCAGCAGCTTCAATCCAAATTCACCCCTCCACTTT. Translated, it gives CASSFNPNSPLHF. Supplemented by reference TRBV7-9 and TRBJ1-6, the full variable domain reads DTGVSQNPRHKITKRGQNVTFRCDPISEHNRLYWYRQTLGQGPEFLTYFQNEAQLEKSRLLSDRFSAERPKGSFSTLEIQRTEQGDSAMYLCASSFNPNSPLHFGNGTRLTVT.

This chain uses TRBV2 with TRBJ1-1; TRBD1 is a possible D gene (5 bases). The CDR3 has 18 amino acids. Germline loops: CDR1 SNHLY, CDR2 FYNNEI. Trimming removed 6 bases from V and 1 base from J, with 24 bases in between. The DNA for the CDR3 is TGTGCCAGCAGGGGTAGGTCCTGGGTGACAGATTCGAACACTGAAGCTTTCTTT. Protein product: CASRGRSWVTDSNTEAFF. Full variable domain (outside the CDR3, taken from reference TRBV2 and TRBJ1-1): EPEVTQTPSHQVTQMGQEVILRCVPISNHLYFYWYRQILGQKVEFLVSFYNNEISEKSEIFDDQFSVERPDGSNFTLKIRSTKLEDSAMYFCASRGRSWVTDSNTEAFFGQGTRLTVV.

The V call is TRBV3-1, the J call TRBJ2-3; no firm D call. V lost 0 bases and J 5 bases, leaving 6 bases between the germline ends. The germline gives CDR1 LGHDT, CDR2 YNNKEL (reference sequence). The CDR3 totals 13 residues. As DNA, the CDR3 is TGTGCCAGCAGCCAAGATCCAGGAGATACGCAGTATTTT. This encodes CASSQDPGDTQYF.

In this sample, this clonotype turned up a few times. J is TRBJ2-3 and V is TRBV20-1; 14 bases map to TRBD2. Germline assignment: CDR1 DFQATT and CDR2 SNEGSKA (reference sequence). The CDR3 runs to 15 residues. Trimming took 7 bases from V and 0 from J; bases not matched to a gene: 3. This CDR3 is CSGGLAGGSTDTQYF. The CDR3 nucleotides are TGCAGTGGCGGACTAGCGGGGGGCAGCACAGATACGCAGTATTTT.

In its sample, this clonotype was seen a few times. The V and J genes are TRBV11-3 and TRBJ2-3; D unresolved. The CDR3 runs 13 residues. Deletions cut 5 bases from V and 6 bases from J, with 12 bases between. Germline CDR1 SGHNT, CDR2 YENEEA. CDR3 in DNA: TGTGCCAGCAGCCCCATATTTGGCGATACGCAGTATTTT. Residues: CASSPIFGDTQYF.